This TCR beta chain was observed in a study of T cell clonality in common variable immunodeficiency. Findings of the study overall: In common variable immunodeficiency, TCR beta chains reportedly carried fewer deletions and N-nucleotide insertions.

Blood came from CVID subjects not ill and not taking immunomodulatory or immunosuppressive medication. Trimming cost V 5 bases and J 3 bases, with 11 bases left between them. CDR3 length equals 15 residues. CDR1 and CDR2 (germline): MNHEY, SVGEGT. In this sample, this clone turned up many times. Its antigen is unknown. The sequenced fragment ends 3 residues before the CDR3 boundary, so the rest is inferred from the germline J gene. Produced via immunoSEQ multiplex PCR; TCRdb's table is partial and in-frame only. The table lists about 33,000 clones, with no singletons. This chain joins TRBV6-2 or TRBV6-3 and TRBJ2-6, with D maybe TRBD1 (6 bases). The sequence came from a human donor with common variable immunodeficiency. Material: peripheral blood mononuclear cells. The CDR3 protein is CASSKQGSGANVLTF. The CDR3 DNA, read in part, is TGTGCCAGCAGTAAGCAGGGGAGTGGGGCCAACGTC.